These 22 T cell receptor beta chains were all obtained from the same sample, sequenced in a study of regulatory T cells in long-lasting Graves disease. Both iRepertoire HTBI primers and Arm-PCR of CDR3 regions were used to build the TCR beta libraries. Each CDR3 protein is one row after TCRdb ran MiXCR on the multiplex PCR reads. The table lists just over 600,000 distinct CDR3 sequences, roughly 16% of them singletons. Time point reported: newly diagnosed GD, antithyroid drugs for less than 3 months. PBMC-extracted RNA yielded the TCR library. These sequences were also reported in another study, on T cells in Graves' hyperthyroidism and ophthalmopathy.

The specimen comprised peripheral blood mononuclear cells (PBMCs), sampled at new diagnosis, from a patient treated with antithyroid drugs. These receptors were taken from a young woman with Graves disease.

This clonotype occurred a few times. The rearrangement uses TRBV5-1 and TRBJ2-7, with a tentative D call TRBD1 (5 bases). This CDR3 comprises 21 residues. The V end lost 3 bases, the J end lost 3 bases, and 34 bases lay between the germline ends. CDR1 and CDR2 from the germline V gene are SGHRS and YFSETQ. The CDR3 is CASSSRQQPPARSLRHYEQYF. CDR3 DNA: TGCGCCAGCAGCTCCCGACAGCAACCACCCGCTAGGAGCCTTAGACACTACGAGCAGTACTTC.

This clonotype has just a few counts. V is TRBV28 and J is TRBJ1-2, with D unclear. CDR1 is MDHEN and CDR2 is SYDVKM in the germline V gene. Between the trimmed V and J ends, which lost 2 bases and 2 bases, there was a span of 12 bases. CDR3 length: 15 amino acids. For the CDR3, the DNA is TGTGCCAGCAGTTTAGTGCTATCCACAAACTATGGCTACACCTTC. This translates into CASSLVLSTNYGYTF.

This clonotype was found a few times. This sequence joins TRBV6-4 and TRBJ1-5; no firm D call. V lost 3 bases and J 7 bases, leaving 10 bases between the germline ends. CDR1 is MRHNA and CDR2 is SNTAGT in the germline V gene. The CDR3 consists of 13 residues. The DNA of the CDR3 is TGTGCCAGCAGTGAAAGAGTTGGACAGCCCCAGCATTTT. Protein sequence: CASSERVGQPQHF.

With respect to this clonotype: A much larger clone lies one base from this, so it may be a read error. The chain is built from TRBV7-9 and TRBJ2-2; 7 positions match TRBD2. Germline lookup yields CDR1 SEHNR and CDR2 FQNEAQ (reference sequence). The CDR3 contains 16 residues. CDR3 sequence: CASSSNPGRSAGELLF. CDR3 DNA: TGTGCCAGCAGCTCTAACCCCGGGAGGAGTGCCGGGGAGCTGCTTTTT.

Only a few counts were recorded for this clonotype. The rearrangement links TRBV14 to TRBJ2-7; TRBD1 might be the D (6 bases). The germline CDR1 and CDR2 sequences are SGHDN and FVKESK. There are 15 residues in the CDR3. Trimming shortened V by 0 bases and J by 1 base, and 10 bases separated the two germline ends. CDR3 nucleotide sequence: TGTGCCAGCAGCCAAGACGACAGGAGTTCCTACGAGCAGTACTTC. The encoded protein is CASSQDDRSSYEQYF.

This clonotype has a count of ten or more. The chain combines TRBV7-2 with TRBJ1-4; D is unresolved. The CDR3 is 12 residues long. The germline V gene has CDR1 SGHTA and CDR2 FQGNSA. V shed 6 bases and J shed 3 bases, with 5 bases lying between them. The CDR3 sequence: CASSFPNEKLFF. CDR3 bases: TGTGCCAGCAGTTTCCCTAATGAAAAACTGTTTTTT. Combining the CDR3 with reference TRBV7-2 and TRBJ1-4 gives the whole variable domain GAGVSQSPSNKVTEKGKDVELRCDPISGHTALYWYRQSLGQGLEFLIYFQGNSAPDKSGLPSDRFSAERTGGSVSTLTIQRTQQEDSAVYLCASSFPNEKLFFGSGTQLSVL.

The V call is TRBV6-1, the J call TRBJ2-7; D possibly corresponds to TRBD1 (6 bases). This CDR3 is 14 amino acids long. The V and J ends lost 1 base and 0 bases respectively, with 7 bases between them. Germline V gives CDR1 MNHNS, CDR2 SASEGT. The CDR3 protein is CASSEEDSSYEQYF. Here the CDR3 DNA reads TGTGCCAGCAGTGAAGAGGACAGCTCCTACGAGCAGTACTTC.

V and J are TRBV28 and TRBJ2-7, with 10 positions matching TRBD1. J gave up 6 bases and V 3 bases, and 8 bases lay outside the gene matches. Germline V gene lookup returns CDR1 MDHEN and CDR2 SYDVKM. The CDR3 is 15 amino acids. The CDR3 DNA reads TGTGCCAGCAGTTTGACAGGGGGCGCGTCGATCGAGCAGTACTTC. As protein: CASSLTGGASIEQYF. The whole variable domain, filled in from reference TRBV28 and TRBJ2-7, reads DVKVTQSSRYLVKRTGEKVFLECVQDMDHENMFWYRQDPGLGLRLIYFSYDVKMKEKGDIPEGYSVSREKKERFSLILESASTNQTSMYLCASSLTGGASIEQYFGPGTRLTVT.

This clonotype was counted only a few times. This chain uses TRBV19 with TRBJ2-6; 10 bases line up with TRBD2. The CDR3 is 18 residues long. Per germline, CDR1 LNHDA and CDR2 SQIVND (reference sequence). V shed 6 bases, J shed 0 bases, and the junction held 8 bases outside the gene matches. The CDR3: CASSNGLAVSSGANVLTF. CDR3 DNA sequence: TGTGCCAGTAGCAACGGACTAGCGGTCAGCTCTGGGGCCAACGTCCTGACTTTC.

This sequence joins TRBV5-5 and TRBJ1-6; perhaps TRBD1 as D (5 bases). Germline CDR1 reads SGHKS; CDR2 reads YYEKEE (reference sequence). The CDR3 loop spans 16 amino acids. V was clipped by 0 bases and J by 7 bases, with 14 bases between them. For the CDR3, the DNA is TGTGCCAGCAGCTTGGGACCAGGGAGCGAGAATTCACCCCTCCACTTT. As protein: CASSLGPGSENSPLHF. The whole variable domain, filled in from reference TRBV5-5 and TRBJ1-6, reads DAGVTQSPTHLIKTRGQQVTLRCSPISGHKSVSWYQQVLGQGPQFIFQYYEKEERGRGNFPDRFSARQFPNYSSELNVNALLLGDSALYLCASSLGPGSENSPLHFGNGTRLTVT.

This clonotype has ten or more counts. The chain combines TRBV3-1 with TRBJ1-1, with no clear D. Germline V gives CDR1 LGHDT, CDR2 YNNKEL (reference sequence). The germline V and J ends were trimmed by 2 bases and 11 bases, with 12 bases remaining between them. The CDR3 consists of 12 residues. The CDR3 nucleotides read TGTGCCAGCAGCCAAAGAGTCGACGTGGCTTTCTTT. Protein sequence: CASSQRVDVAFF. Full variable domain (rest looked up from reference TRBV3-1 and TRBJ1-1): DTAVSQTPKYLVTQMGNDKSIKCEQNLGHDTMYWYKQDSKKFLKIMFSYNNKELIINETVPNRFSPKSPDKAHLNLHINSLELGDSAVYFCASSQRVDVAFFGQGTRLTVV.

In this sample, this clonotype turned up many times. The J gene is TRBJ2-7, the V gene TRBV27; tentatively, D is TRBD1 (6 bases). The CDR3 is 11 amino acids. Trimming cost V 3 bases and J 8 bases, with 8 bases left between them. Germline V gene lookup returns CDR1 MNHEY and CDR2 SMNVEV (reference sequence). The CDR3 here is CASSFGTKQYF. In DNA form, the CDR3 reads TGTGCCAGCAGTTTTGGGACAAAGCAGTACTTC.

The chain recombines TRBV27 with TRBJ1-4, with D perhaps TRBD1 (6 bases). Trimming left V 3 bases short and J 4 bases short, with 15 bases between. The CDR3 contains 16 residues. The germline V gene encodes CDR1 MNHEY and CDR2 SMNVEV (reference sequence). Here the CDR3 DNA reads TGTGCCAGCAGTTTTCGGTCCGGGACACTTAATGAAAAACTGTTTTTT. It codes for CASSFRSGTLNEKLFF.

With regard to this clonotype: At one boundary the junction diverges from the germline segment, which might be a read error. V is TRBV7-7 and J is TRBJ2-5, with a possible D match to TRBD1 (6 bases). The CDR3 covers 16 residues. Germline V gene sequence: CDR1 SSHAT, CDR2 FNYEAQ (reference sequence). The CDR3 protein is CASSLVAGTHQETQYF. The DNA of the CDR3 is TGTGCTAGCAGCTTAGTCGCCGGGACACACCAAGAGACCCAGTACTTC.

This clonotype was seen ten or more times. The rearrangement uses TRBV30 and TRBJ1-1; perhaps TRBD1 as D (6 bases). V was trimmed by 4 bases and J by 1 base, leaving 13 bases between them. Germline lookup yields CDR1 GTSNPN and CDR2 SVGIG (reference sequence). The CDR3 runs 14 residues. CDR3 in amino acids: CAWTLGGANTEAFF. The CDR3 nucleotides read TGTGCCTGGACCCTTGGGGGGGCGAACACTGAAGCTTTCTTT.

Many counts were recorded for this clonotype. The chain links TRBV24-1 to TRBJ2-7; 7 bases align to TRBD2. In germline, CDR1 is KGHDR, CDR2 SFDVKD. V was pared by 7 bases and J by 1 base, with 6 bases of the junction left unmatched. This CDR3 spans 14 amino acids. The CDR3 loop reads CATSHSGRSYEQYF. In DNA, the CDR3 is TGTGCCACCAGCCACTCCGGGAGGTCCTACGAGCAGTACTTC.

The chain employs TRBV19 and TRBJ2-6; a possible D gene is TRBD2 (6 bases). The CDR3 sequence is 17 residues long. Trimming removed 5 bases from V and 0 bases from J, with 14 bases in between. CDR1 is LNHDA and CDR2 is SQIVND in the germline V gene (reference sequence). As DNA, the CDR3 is TGTGCCAGTAGTCCTCAGGGACTTTTCTCTGGGGCCAACGTCCTGACTTTC. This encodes CASSPQGLFSGANVLTF.

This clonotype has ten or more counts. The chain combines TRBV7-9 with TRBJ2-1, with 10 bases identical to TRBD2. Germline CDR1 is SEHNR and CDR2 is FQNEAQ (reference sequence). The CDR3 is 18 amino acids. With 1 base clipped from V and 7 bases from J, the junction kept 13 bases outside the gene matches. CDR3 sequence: CASSLGTSSSGRGNEQFF. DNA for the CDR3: TGTGCCAGCAGCTTAGGAACCTCATCTAGCGGGAGAGGGAATGAGCAGTTCTTC.

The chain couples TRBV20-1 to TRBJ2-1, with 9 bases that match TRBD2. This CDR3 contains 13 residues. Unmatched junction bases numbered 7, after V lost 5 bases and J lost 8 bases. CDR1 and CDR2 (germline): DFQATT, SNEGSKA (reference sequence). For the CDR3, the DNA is TGCAGTGCTGTAGCGGGAGTAAGCGATGAGCAGTTCTTC. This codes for CSAVAGVSDEQFF.

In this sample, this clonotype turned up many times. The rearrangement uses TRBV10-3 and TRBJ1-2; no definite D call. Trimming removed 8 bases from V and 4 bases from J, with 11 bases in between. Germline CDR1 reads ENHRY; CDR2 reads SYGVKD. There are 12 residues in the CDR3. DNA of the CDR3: TGTGCCATCGGAGGGAGTTTCTATGGCTACACCTTC. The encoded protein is CAIGGSFYGYTF.

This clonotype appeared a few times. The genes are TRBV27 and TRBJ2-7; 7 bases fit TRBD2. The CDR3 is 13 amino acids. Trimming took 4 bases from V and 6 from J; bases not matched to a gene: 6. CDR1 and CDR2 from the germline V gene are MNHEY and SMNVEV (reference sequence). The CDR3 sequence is CASSWGGAGEQYF. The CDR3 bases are TGTGCCAGCAGTTGGGGGGGAGCGGGCGAGCAGTACTTC.

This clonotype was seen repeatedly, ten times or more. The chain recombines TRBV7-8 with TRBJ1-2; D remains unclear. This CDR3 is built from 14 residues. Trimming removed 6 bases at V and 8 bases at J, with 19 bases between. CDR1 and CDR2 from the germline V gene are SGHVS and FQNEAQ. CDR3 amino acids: CASSPAGMSRGYTF. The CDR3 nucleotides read TGTGCCAGCAGTCCCGCGGGCATGAGTCGGGGCTACACCTTC.